The clone carrying this TCR beta chain came up once. Its antigen is not identified. The V and J ends lost 5 bases and 5 bases, in that order; junction bases with no gene match: 11. Germline V gene lookup returns CDR1 SGHTA and CDR2 FQGNSA. The CDR3 spans 16 residues. This specimen belongs to a study of blood T cells in healthy people across ages. PCR was performed a second time for roughly 7 to 11 cycles using a sample-barcoded 5' primer and a J-beta primer mix. Each TCR beta cDNA got a 12-nucleotide random molecular identifier. In TCRdb, the 5' RACE reads were re-called with MiXCR into one record per CDR3 protein. Of about 680,000 distinct CDR3 sequences in the sample, more than 40% are singletons; the top ten hold around a third. Study conclusions and caveats: The study found more naive CD4+ cells and higher diversity in long-lived than aged donors.

Material: blood. The V gene is TRBV7-2, the J gene TRBJ2-1; 8 bases fit TRBD2. This clonotype was sampled from a woman in her sixties or seventies in good health. Here the CDR3 reads CASSPRGRAGDNEQFF. CDR3 nucleotides: TGTGCCAGCAGCCCACGAGGACGAGCGGGGGACAATGAGCAGTTCTTC.